This T cell receptor beta chain was documented in a study of post-analysis software for immune sequencing data (dated by TCRdb to between 2015 and 2017). About the investigation overall: The recorded disease courses included relapsing-remitting, secondary progressive and progressive-relapsing multiple sclerosis, and some patients had no subtype annotation. The multiple sclerosis patient repertoires were compared with ten to eleven previously published healthy control repertoires from donors aged 6 to 25 years. A subset of samples was prepared in parallel using single-end sample barcoding, then pooled and co-amplified after Illumina adapter ligation. Points the paper makes about the study in general: The control group was slightly older than the multiple sclerosis patient group. Significantly lower normalized Chao1 diversity was found in multiple sclerosis patients than in controls, suggesting substantial peripheral T-cell clonal expansion. Significantly higher frequencies in patients than in controls were found for five or six TRBV segments, including TRBV5-6, TRBV5-1 and TRBV20-1. Direct clustering with F measure revealed strong co-clustering of samples prepared in the same batch, which led to a batch-effect correction.

CDR3 length: 16 amino acids, cysteine to phenylalanine. Only the CDR3 portion is preserved as DNA: 48 bases, with reading frame beginning at the first base. V is shortened by 3 bases, J by 0 bases, and the region joining them spans 12 bases. CDR1 and CDR2, looked up from the germline V gene (reference sequence), are DFQATT and SNEGSKA. To demonstrate the VDJtools post-analysis software, TCR beta repertoires were profiled from the peripheral blood of about 13 young patients with multiple sclerosis. The multiple sclerosis patients were children and adolescents ranging in age from roughly 6 to 16 years. This clonotype was observed a handful of times. This clone's antigen is unknown. Base qualities are missing; no much larger clone stands one base away. Libraries were built with PCR. TCRdb names Illumina HiSeq 2500 as the instrument used. Unique molecular identifiers were incorporated into TCR beta cDNA libraries to reduce PCR and sequencing biases. Every 1 to 10 million input T cells yielded some 500,000 cDNA molecules, meaning each molecule approximated one T cell. The patient libraries were prepared and sequenced using the same protocol as the earlier healthy control dataset. Within a given batch, samples were prepared together, multiplexed and sequenced on the same HiSeq lane. Processing in the source paper ran as follows. MIGEC was used to process the raw barcoded reads, and molecular identifier groups with only a single read were discarded before consensus assembly and CDR3 extraction. Clonotype tables were post-analysed with VDJtools, normalizing diversity by down-sampling all datasets to the smallest sample size. To correct batch-related cross-sample contamination, repertoire overlap clustering matched CDR3 amino acid sequences but not nucleotide sequences. TCRdb applied fastp at Q25 and MiXCR to the public reads, then kept only in-frame beta chains. CDR3 protein duplicates are merged, each entry listing the most common genes and DNA. The V and J calls were not made by the authors but by TCRdb's processing. For this sample the table gives roughly 700,000 distinct CDR3 sequences, of which about 27% were detected only once. The ten biggest clones cover about 0.5% of the sample.

The clonotype originates from a girl aged 5-17 years with multiple sclerosis. This receptor chain uses TRBV20-1 and TRBJ2-6; a tentative D match to TRBD1 spans 6 bases. Sequenced sample: blood. The DNA sequence follows: TGCAGTGCTAGGGACAGAGGCCACTCTGGGGCCAACGTCCTGACTTTC. Its protein is CSARDRGHSGANVLTF.